This T cell receptor (beta chain) stems from a study of vaccination and CD4 T cells after COVID-19. This clonotype was found a few times. Its target is not known. Cultured CD4+ T cell DNA was sequenced using the Oncomine TCR Beta short-read assay. TCRdb itself ran the PCR reads through MiXCR, one entry per CDR3 protein. The repertoire holds about 5,700 distinct CDR3 sequences, about 40% seen once, with about 50% in the top ten. Described treatment: roughly ten-day PBMC culture with coronavirus spike peptide pools or control peptides (ViraFEST assay). These CD4+ T cells came from an unexposed donor, sampled before the COVID-19 pandemic (2011-2018). ViraFEST grew antigen-specific T cells using peptide pools, then sequenced TCRs. Half-medium replacement with fresh IL-2 medium took place on days 3 and 7. There are 13 residues in the CDR3. Between the trimmed V and J ends, which lost 4 bases and 2 bases, there was a span of 9 bases. In germline, CDR1 is DFQATT, CDR2 SNEGSKA (reference sequence).

This TCR was sampled from a human donor in good health. The chain recombines TRBV20-1 with TRBJ1-5, with no clear D. Material: CD4+ T cells from blood, cultured in vitro. The CDR3 here is CSAISAGNQPQHF. CDR3 sequence (DNA): TGCAGTGCTATATCGGCAGGCAATCAGCCCCAGCATTTT.